The present entry profiles one TCR beta chain with its context. Its antigen is undetermined. The data derive from a study of T cell therapy after organ transplantation. Points from the study as a whole: Concurrent antirejection and antiviral drugs remain unassessed confounders.

Clones were read by immunoSEQ multiplex PCR, and TCRdb kept only the in-frame ones, dropping some. The sample records some 2,100 clones, under 95% being singletons. The germline V gene encodes CDR1 MNHEY and CDR2 SMNVEV (reference sequence). CDR3 length equals 14 residues. Trimming cost V 8 bases and J 1 base; bases outside gene matches: 6. Sequenced material: CD8+ T cells from blood, taken before autologous CMV-specific T cell therapy. The chain couples TRBV27 to TRBJ2-7; TRBD2 matches 9 bases. The clonotype comes from a human patient who had received a solid organ transplant and had CMV disease. CDR3 in DNA: TGTGCCAGCGCCTGGACTAGCGCATCCTACGAGCAGTACTTC. The encoded protein is CASAWTSASYEQYF.